Below, 12 T cell receptor beta chains from the same sample are listed, as sequenced in a study of blood T cell repertoires in COVID-19. Sequenced by immunoSEQ multiplex PCR; TCRdb stores in-frame clones only, minus some. Of around 260,000 clones listed, 83% are singletons. The sequencing input was peripheral blood. Receptors originate from a man between 60 and 75 years old who had recovered from COVID-19.

In this sample, this clone turned up a few times. This chain connects TRBV4-1 to TRBJ2-5; 10 bases are a match to TRBD2. CDR1 is MGHRA and CDR2 is YSYEKL in the germline V gene. The CDR3 is made up of 15 amino acids. With 4 bases clipped from V and 2 bases from J, the junction kept 4 bases outside the gene matches. CDR3 residues: CASSRSSGGQETQYF. The CDR3 bases are TGCGCCAGCAGCCGGAGTAGCGGGGGGCAAGAGACCCAGTACTTC.

This chain joins TRBV5-1 and TRBJ2-2, with 9 bases fitting TRBD2. Looked up from germline, CDR1 is SGHRS and CDR2 is YFSETQ. V gave up 4 bases and J gave up 6 bases; unmatched junction bases: 7. The length of the CDR3 is 15 residues. CDR3 DNA sequence: TGCGCCAGCAGCCGGGGACTAGCCGTCTCCGGGGAGCTGTTTTTT. Protein: CASSRGLAVSGELFF.

The rearrangement joins TRBV4-2 to TRBJ2-7; 9 nucleotides align to TRBD2. The germline V gene has CDR1 LGHNA and CDR2 YNFKEQ. This CDR3 contains 17 residues. V shed 0 bases and J 5 bases; nucleotides not matched to a gene: 11. CDR3 amino acids: CASSQDMRRGGFNEQYF. CDR3 nucleotides: TGTGCCAGCAGCCAAGATATGAGGCGGGGGGGCTTTAACGAGCAGTACTTC.

The chain couples TRBV9 to TRBJ2-1, with D possibly matching TRBD2 (7 bases). CDR1 SGDLS and CDR2 YYNGEE come from the germline V gene. The CDR3 consists of 16 residues. The V and J ends lost 3 bases and 8 bases respectively, with 21 bases between them. In nucleotides, the CDR3 is TGTGCCAGCAGCGCACGGGGGGCCGAGGGATTATATGAGCAGTTCTTC. Amino acid sequence: CASSARGAEGLYEQFF.

Written as DNA, the CDR3 is TGCGCCAGCAGCTTGGGGCACAGGGAGCTGTTTTTT. The encoded protein is CASSLGHRELFF. The chain is built from TRBV5-1 and TRBJ2-2; no reliable D call. The CDR3 sequence is 12 residues long. Looked up from germline, CDR1 is SGHRS and CDR2 is YFSETQ. The V end lost 0 bases, the J end lost 9 bases, and 6 bases lay between the germline ends.

V gene TRBV2 combines with J gene TRBJ2-7; D perhaps matches TRBD2 (5 bases). V lost 7 bases and J lost 9, with 13 bases in between. CDR1 and CDR2 from the germline V gene are SNHLY and FYNNEI. This CDR3 contains 11 residues. CDR3 nucleotide sequence: TGTGCCAGCAAGAGGGAGAACGGGCAGTACTTC. It is translated as CASKRENGQYF.

The J gene is TRBJ2-5, the V gene TRBV10-3, with 9 positions matching TRBD2. After removal of 10 bases from V and 7 bases from J, the junction contained 19 bases not matched to a gene. The CDR3 extends over 16 amino acids. Germline V gives CDR1 ENHRY, CDR2 SYGVKD. The CDR3 sequence: CASSALASGIRGTQYF. The CDR3 nucleotides are TGTGCCAGCAGCGCTTTGGCTAGCGGGATTCGGGGGACCCAGTACTTC.

The chain uses TRBV5-1 and TRBJ1-6, with D tentatively TRBD1 (6 bases). Deletions cut 4 bases from V and 7 bases from J, with 15 bases between. The CDR3 contains 15 residues. The germline CDR1 and CDR2 sequences are SGHRS and YFSETQ. The CDR3 DNA reads TGCGCCAGCAGCCTTTTACAGGGAGACAATTCACCCCTCCACTTT. Translation: CASSLLQGDNSPLHF.

The CDR3 bases are TGTGCCAGCAGTGATAATCCCGGACTAGCGGGGGGGCCCAGCCGTGAGACCCAGTACTTC. Its protein product is CASSDNPGLAGGPSRETQYF. V is TRBV2 and J is TRBJ2-5; 15 bases are a match to TRBD2. This CDR3 is 20 amino acids long. V was pared by 3 bases and J by 5 bases, with 16 bases of the junction left unmatched. Per the germline V gene, CDR1 is SNHLY and CDR2 is FYNNEI. Full variable domain (outside the CDR3, taken from reference TRBV2 and TRBJ2-5): EPEVTQTPSHQVTQMGQEVILRCVPISNHLYFYWYRQILGQKVEFLVSFYNNEISEKSEIFDDQFSVERPDGSNFTLKIRSTKLEDSAMYFCASSDNPGLAGGPSRETQYFGPGTRLLVL.

The chain recombines TRBV9 with TRBJ2-1; maybe TRBD2 (6 bases). Trimming left V 0 bases short and J 3 bases short, with 7 bases between. CDR1 SGDLS and CDR2 YYNGEE come from the germline V gene. CDR3 size: 14 residues. The CDR3 DNA is TGTGCCAGCAGCGTAGACGGGAGCTACAATGAGCAGTTCTTC. The encoded protein is CASSVDGSYNEQFF.

V usage is TRBV18 and J usage is TRBJ1-3, with D perhaps matching TRBD1 (6 bases). CDR1 is KGHSH, CDR2 LQKENI, per germline. This CDR3 is 13 amino acids long. Trimming took off 8 bases at V and 5 bases at J, with 13 bases between the two ends. The CDR3 sequence: CASADSQRNTIYF. The CDR3 DNA is TGTGCCAGCGCGGACAGCCAACGAAACACCATATATTTT.

The chain recombines TRBV7-8 with TRBJ2-2; 8 nucleotides line up with TRBD2. The CDR3 contains 16 residues. Trimming at V came to 5 bases and at J to 5 bases, leaving 10 bases not matched to a gene. Germline V CDR1 and CDR2: SGHVS, FQNEAQ. The CDR3 reads CASSGPGLVKTGELFF. The CDR3 DNA reads TGTGCCAGCAGCGGACCGGGACTAGTAAAAACCGGGGAGCTGTTTTTT.